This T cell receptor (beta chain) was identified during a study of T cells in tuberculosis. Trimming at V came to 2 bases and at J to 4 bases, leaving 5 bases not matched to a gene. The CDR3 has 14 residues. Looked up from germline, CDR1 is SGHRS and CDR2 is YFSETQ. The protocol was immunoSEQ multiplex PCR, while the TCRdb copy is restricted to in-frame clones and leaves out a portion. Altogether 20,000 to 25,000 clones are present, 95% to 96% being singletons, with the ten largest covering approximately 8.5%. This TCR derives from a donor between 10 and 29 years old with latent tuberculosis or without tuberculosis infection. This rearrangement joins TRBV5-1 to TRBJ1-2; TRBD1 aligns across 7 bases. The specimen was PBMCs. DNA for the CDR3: TGCGCCAGCAGCTTACGGGACAGTACCTATGGCTACACCTTC. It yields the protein CASSLRDSTYGYTF.